The rows below give T cell receptor beta chains drawn from one sample of a study of OX40 agonist ivuxolimab in advanced cancers. Profiled with immunoSEQ multiplex PCR; TCRdb holds only in-frame clones, not every one. The repertoire holds 60,000 to 100,000 clones, about nine tenths seen once, with roughly 0.26% in the top ten. The starting material was CD4+ or CD8+ T cells sorted from blood, obtained in a trial of the OX40 agonist ivuxolimab. The receptors stem from an adult with an advanced solid tumor such as melanoma, head and neck, liver or kidney cancer. Both conserved end residues are part of each CDR3. A D gene is named only where the DNA matches it firmly. Clone size is given for some rows only: seen once, a few or many times, or a class if the clone is expanded.

j_gene: TRBJ2-7
v_gene: TRBV5-1
d_gene: TRBD1
abundance: NA
CDR3nt: TGCGCCAGCAGCTGGACTTGGACAGGCCACGAGCAGTACTTC
CDR3aa: CASSWTWTGHEQYF

j_gene: TRBJ1-4
v_gene: TRBV7-8
d_gene: NA
abundance: few
CDR3nt: TGTGCCAGCAGCTTAGTCATAGGGGTCCGGGAAAAACTGTTTTTT
CDR3aa: CASSLVIGVREKLFF

j_gene: TRBJ1-3
v_gene: TRBV4-2
d_gene: NA
abundance: NA
CDR3nt: TGTGCCAGCAGCCAAGATACGATAAACACCATATATTTT
CDR3aa: CASSQDTINTIYF

j_gene: TRBJ1-5
v_gene: TRBV5-6
d_gene: TRBD1
abundance: NA
CDR3nt: TGTGCCAGCAGCAGCCGGGACAGGGGCAATCAGCCCCAGCATTTT
CDR3aa: CASSSRDRGNQPQHF

j_gene: TRBJ2-7
v_gene: TRBV28
d_gene: TRBD2
abundance: NA
CDR3nt: TGTGCCAGTTCCTCGCCTAGCGGGATTACCTACGAGCAGTACTTC
CDR3aa: CASSSPSGITYEQYF

j_gene: TRBJ2-3
v_gene: TRBV29-1
d_gene: NA
abundance: NA
CDR3nt: TGCAGCGTGGAATCCGGACAGCCCACAGATACGCAGTATTTT
CDR3aa: CSVESGQPTDTQYF

j_gene: TRBJ1-2
v_gene: TRBV10-3
d_gene: NA
abundance: NA
CDR3nt: TGTGCCATCAGTGATCCGGTACTAATCTATGGCTACACCTTC
CDR3aa: CAISDPVLIYGYTF

j_gene: TRBJ2-1
v_gene: TRBV4-1
d_gene: TRBD2
abundance: NA
CDR3nt: TGCGCCAGCAGCCTCCTCCGCGGCGGGGGTGGCAGTGAGCAGTTCTTC
CDR3aa: CASSLLRGGGGSEQFF

j_gene: TRBJ1-2
v_gene: TRBV19
d_gene: TRBD1
abundance: NA
CDR3nt: TGTGCCACCAAATTCAGACAGGGACCGAATAACTATGGCTACACCTTC
CDR3aa: CATKFRQGPNNYGYTF

j_gene: TRBJ2-7
v_gene: TRBV19
d_gene: NA
abundance: NA
CDR3nt: TGTGCCAGTAGCAGGACACTAGTTGCGCGCGAGCAGTACTTC
CDR3aa: CASSRTLVAREQYF

j_gene: TRBJ2-3
v_gene: TRBV5-1
d_gene: NA
abundance: NA
CDR3nt: TGCGCCAGCAGCTTGGGGGGTTCCGGGGATACGCAGTATTTT
CDR3aa: CASSLGGSGDTQYF

j_gene: TRBJ2-3
v_gene: TRBV4-1
d_gene: TRBD2
abundance: NA
CDR3nt: TGCGCCAGCAGCCAAGCTGGACTAGCGGGAGGGGTGGGCACAGATACGCAGTATTTT
CDR3aa: CASSQAGLAGGVGTDTQYF

j_gene: TRBJ1-2
v_gene: TRBV14
d_gene: TRBD1
abundance: NA
CDR3nt: TGTGCCAGCAGTAATTGGAACAGGGGCGCGAACTATGGCTACACCTTC
CDR3aa: CASSNWNRGANYGYTF

j_gene: TRBJ2-7
v_gene: TRBV5-1
d_gene: TRBD2
abundance: NA
CDR3nt: TGCGCCAGCAGCTCCGGACTAGCCTACGAGCAGTACTTC
CDR3aa: CASSSGLAYEQYF

j_gene: TRBJ2-1
v_gene: TRBV25-1
d_gene: TRBD2
abundance: once
CDR3nt: TGTGCCAGCAGTGAACTAGCGGGAGCCTACAATGAGCAGTTCTTC
CDR3aa: CASSELAGAYNEQFF

j_gene: TRBJ2-1
v_gene: TRBV18
d_gene: TRBD2
abundance: NA
CDR3nt: TGTGCCAGCTCACCGGTGGCGGGAGTCGTTGAGCAGTTCTTC
CDR3aa: CASSPVAGVVEQFF

j_gene: TRBJ2-3
v_gene: TRBV7-3
d_gene: TRBD1
abundance: NA
CDR3nt: TGTGCCAGCAGTCGGGACAGATGGAGCACAGATACGCAGTATTTT
CDR3aa: CASSRDRWSTDTQYF

j_gene: TRBJ1-5
v_gene: TRBV2
d_gene: TRBD1
abundance: NA
CDR3nt: TGTGCCAGCAGTCCGACAGGGGGCTTACAGCCCCAGCATTTT
CDR3aa: CASSPTGGLQPQHF

j_gene: TRBJ1-3
v_gene: TRBV11-2
d_gene: NA
abundance: NA
CDR3nt: TGTGCCCCCCCCAGTGGGGTCGCCCACTCTGGAAACACCATATATTTT
CDR3aa: CAPPSGVAHSGNTIYF

j_gene: TRBJ2-2
v_gene: TRBV18
d_gene: TRBD2
abundance: NA
CDR3nt: TGTGCCAGCTCACCACCGGGACTCCGGGAGGTGTTTTTT
CDR3aa: CASSPPGLREVFF

j_gene: TRBJ2-1
v_gene: TRBV7-2
d_gene: TRBD2
abundance: NA
CDR3nt: TGTGCCAGCAGCTCCCGGACTAGCGGGAGGGCCGGTAATGAGCAGTTCTTC
CDR3aa: CASSSRTSGRAGNEQFF

j_gene: TRBJ2-7
v_gene: TRBV29-1
d_gene: NA
abundance: once
CDR3nt: TGCAGCGCCAGTCCCGGGACAAGGGAAGGCGAGCAGTACTTC
CDR3aa: CSASPGTREGEQYF

j_gene: TRBJ2-3
v_gene: TRBV13
d_gene: NA
abundance: NA
CDR3nt: TGTGCCAGCAGCTTAGGCCTACAGGTAGATACGCAGTATTTT
CDR3aa: CASSLGLQVDTQYF

j_gene: TRBJ2-1
v_gene: TRBV6-5
d_gene: TRBD2
abundance: few
CDR3nt: TGTGCCAGCAGTTACGCTAGCGGGTCCTACAATGAGCAGTTCTTC
CDR3aa: CASSYASGSYNEQFF

j_gene: TRBJ2-1
v_gene: TRBV11-2
d_gene: NA
abundance: NA
CDR3nt: TGTGCCAGCAGCTTAGCTAGCGTCGGGTCCTACAATGAGCAGTTCTTC
CDR3aa: CASSLASVGSYNEQFF

j_gene: TRBJ1-1
v_gene: TRBV6-5
d_gene: NA
abundance: NA
CDR3nt: TGTGCCAGCAGAGGTGGGAACACTGAAGCTTTCTTT
CDR3aa: CASRGGNTEAFF

j_gene: TRBJ2-6
v_gene: TRBV5-1
d_gene: NA
abundance: NA
CDR3nt: TGCGCCAGCAGCTTGCGTCCAGGTTCTGGGGCCAACGTCCTGACTTTC
CDR3aa: CASSLRPGSGANVLTF

j_gene: TRBJ1-2
v_gene: TRBV28
d_gene: TRBD1
abundance: NA
CDR3nt: TGTGCCAGCAGTCCGGGACAGGGATGGAGCGGCTACACCTTC
CDR3aa: CASSPGQGWSGYTF

j_gene: TRBJ1-4
v_gene: TRBV19
d_gene: NA
abundance: NA
CDR3nt: TGTGCCAGTAGCCCACAGGGCTCTCGGGAAAAACTGTTTTTT
CDR3aa: CASSPQGSREKLFF

j_gene: TRBJ2-1
v_gene: TRBV27
d_gene: NA
abundance: NA
CDR3nt: TGTGCCAGCAGGGGACCCCAAACCTACAATGAGCAGTTCTTC
CDR3aa: CASRGPQTYNEQFF

j_gene: TRBJ2-7
v_gene: TRBV29-1
d_gene: NA
abundance: NA
CDR3nt: TGCAGCGTTGAACAGGCCCCGGGGGAGCAGTACTTC
CDR3aa: CSVEQAPGEQYF

j_gene: TRBJ1-2
v_gene: TRBV13
d_gene: TRBD1
abundance: NA
CDR3nt: TGTGCCAGCAGCTTGGACAGGAGTTATGGCTACACCTTC
CDR3aa: CASSLDRSYGYTF

j_gene: TRBJ2-5
v_gene: TRBV28
d_gene: NA
abundance: NA
CDR3nt: TGTGCCAGCAGTTTATTGGGCCAAGAGACCCAGTACTTC
CDR3aa: CASSLLGQETQYF

j_gene: TRBJ2-2
v_gene: TRBV5-6
d_gene: NA
abundance: NA
CDR3nt: TGTGCCACCCCGGGGGAGCACACCGGGGAGCTGTTTTTT
CDR3aa: CATPGEHTGELFF

j_gene: TRBJ2-1
v_gene: TRBV6-5
d_gene: TRBD1
abundance: NA
CDR3nt: TGTGCCAGCAGTTTGCGGGACAGGGGGCCCAATGAGCAGTTCTTC
CDR3aa: CASSLRDRGPNEQFF

j_gene: TRBJ2-7
v_gene: TRBV11-3
d_gene: NA
abundance: NA
CDR3nt: TGTGCCAGCAGCTTAGAGCAGGGTTCCTACGAGCAGTACTTC
CDR3aa: CASSLEQGSYEQYF

j_gene: TRBJ2-1
v_gene: TRBV10-2
d_gene: TRBD2
abundance: few
CDR3nt: TGCGCCAGCAAACCTGTAGCGGGGTTGAATGAGCAGTTCTTC
CDR3aa: CASKPVAGLNEQFF

j_gene: TRBJ2-5
v_gene: TRBV27
d_gene: TRBD1
abundance: NA
CDR3nt: TGTGCCAGCAGTTCCTGGACAGGGGGTAACCAAGAGACCCAGTACTTC
CDR3aa: CASSSWTGGNQETQYF

j_gene: TRBJ1-4
v_gene: TRBV11-2
d_gene: NA
abundance: NA
CDR3nt: TGTGCCAGCAGCTTAGGGAGAGAAAAACTGTTTTTT
CDR3aa: CASSLGREKLFF

j_gene: TRBJ2-2
v_gene: TRBV5-6
d_gene: NA
abundance: NA
CDR3nt: TGTGCCAGCAGCTTCCAAATAACCGGGGAGCTGTTTTTT
CDR3aa: CASSFQITGELFF

j_gene: TRBJ2-1
v_gene: TRBV4-2
d_gene: TRBD1
abundance: few
CDR3nt: TGTGCCAGCAGCCAATCTCGGACAGGGAGCAATGAGCAGTTCTTC
CDR3aa: CASSQSRTGSNEQFF

j_gene: TRBJ1-2
v_gene: TRBV19
d_gene: TRBD1
abundance: NA
CDR3nt: TGTGCCAGTAGAAACGCCGGGACAGGGTACGGCTACACCTTC
CDR3aa: CASRNAGTGYGYTF

j_gene: TRBJ2-2
v_gene: TRBV7-7
d_gene: NA
abundance: NA
CDR3nt: TGTGCCAGCAGCCCTGGTGCGGGGAACACCGGGGAGCTGTTTTTT
CDR3aa: CASSPGAGNTGELFF

j_gene: TRBJ1-1
v_gene: TRBV28
d_gene: NA
abundance: NA
CDR3nt: TGTGCCAGCATTCAACAGGTTCGAAAGGGGACTGAAGCTTTCTTT
CDR3aa: CASIQQVRKGTEAFF

j_gene: TRBJ2-7
v_gene: TRBV4-3
d_gene: NA
abundance: once
CDR3nt: TGCGCCAGCAGCCAAGGTCTCGGTGACTACGAGCAGTACTTC
CDR3aa: CASSQGLGDYEQYF

j_gene: TRBJ1-1
v_gene: TRBV7-8
d_gene: TRBD1
abundance: NA
CDR3nt: TGTGCCAGCAGCTTAGCGGGACAGGGAAACACTGAAGCTTTCTTT
CDR3aa: CASSLAGQGNTEAFF

j_gene: TRBJ2-4
v_gene: TRBV19
d_gene: NA
abundance: NA
CDR3nt: TGTGCCAGTAGTATAAGTCTGACACTAGCCAAAAACATTCAGTACTTC
CDR3aa: CASSISLTLAKNIQYF

j_gene: TRBJ2-7
v_gene: TRBV2
d_gene: NA
abundance: NA
CDR3nt: TGTGCCAGCGCCCTTCAGTTTGAGCAGTACTTC
CDR3aa: CASALQFEQYF

j_gene: TRBJ1-5
v_gene: TRBV10-2
d_gene: NA
abundance: NA
CDR3nt: TGCGCCAGCAGTGATCAGGGATATAGCAATCAGCCCCAGCATTTT
CDR3aa: CASSDQGYSNQPQHF

j_gene: TRBJ2-1
v_gene: TRBV18
d_gene: NA
abundance: NA
CDR3nt: TGTGCCAGCTCACGACAGTCGAGCTCCTACAATGAGCAGTTCTTC
CDR3aa: CASSRQSSSYNEQFF

j_gene: TRBJ1-2
v_gene: TRBV28
d_gene: NA
abundance: few
CDR3nt: TGTGCCAGCATGGGGGGACGGGGCTACACCTTC
CDR3aa: CASMGGRGYTF

j_gene: TRBJ1-1
v_gene: TRBV2
d_gene: TRBD1
abundance: few
CDR3nt: TGTGCCAGCAGGGGGGACAGGGTCACTGAAGCTTTCTTT
CDR3aa: CASRGDRVTEAFF

j_gene: TRBJ1-1
v_gene: TRBV20-1
d_gene: NA
abundance: NA
CDR3nt: TGCAGCGCGTCAGGGAACACTGAAGCTTTCTTT
CDR3aa: CSASGNTEAFF

j_gene: TRBJ2-3
v_gene: TRBV29-1
d_gene: NA
abundance: NA
CDR3nt: TGCAGCGTTAGACGACAGAGTCCGAGGTCAGATACGCAGTATTTT
CDR3aa: CSVRRQSPRSDTQYF

j_gene: TRBJ2-2
v_gene: TRBV6-6
d_gene: TRBD1
abundance: NA
CDR3nt: TGTGCCAGCAGTTTACCCGGGACAGGGAGCGGGGAGCTGTTTTTT
CDR3aa: CASSLPGTGSGELFF

j_gene: TRBJ1-5
v_gene: TRBV4-1
d_gene: NA
abundance: NA
CDR3nt: TGCGCCAGCAGCCAAGAAGGTTGGGGCGACGTAGGGCCCCAGCATTTT
CDR3aa: CASSQEGWGDVGPQHF

j_gene: TRBJ2-7
v_gene: TRBV9
d_gene: NA
abundance: few
CDR3nt: TGTGCCAGCAGCGGCAATCCCCTGGCCCACCCCTACGAGCAGTACTTC
CDR3aa: CASSGNPLAHPYEQYF

j_gene: TRBJ2-1
v_gene: TRBV10-3
d_gene: TRBD2
abundance: NA
CDR3nt: TGTGCCATCAGTCCGGGACTAGCGGGAACAGGGCAGTTCTTC
CDR3aa: CAISPGLAGTGQFF

j_gene: TRBJ2-1
v_gene: TRBV5-4
d_gene: NA
abundance: NA
CDR3nt: TGTGCCAGCAGCGCTACCTCCTCCTACAATGAGCAGTTCTTC
CDR3aa: CASSATSSYNEQFF

j_gene: TRBJ2-2
v_gene: TRBV15
d_gene: TRBD2
abundance: NA
CDR3nt: TGTGCCACCAGCAGACCCCCGCATGGCGGGGGCACCGGGGAGCTGTTTTTT
CDR3aa: CATSRPPHGGGTGELFF